The rows below give T cell receptor beta chains drawn from one sample of a study of Ad26.COV2.S vaccination and SARS-CoV-2 variants. The assay was immunoSEQ multiplex PCR, and TCRdb's table has in-frame clones only and misses some. The data show around 250,000 clones, with around 85% seen just once and about 2.7% held by the top ten. The sequencing here drew on peripheral blood, taken in a trial of Ad26.COV2.S vaccine versus placebo. Receptor source: a person aged 18-65 years who received the Ad26.COV2.S COVID-19 vaccine or a placebo. Both conserved end residues are part of each CDR3. Fields, in order: V gene, clone size, J gene, D gene, CDR3 DNA, CDR3 protein. The D gene is left open where the match is weak. Size values are once, few and many counts, or a class for expanded clones, and some rows have none.

v_call: TRBV4-2
clone_size: NA
j_call: TRBJ2-1
d_call: TRBD1
cdr3_nt: TGTGCCAGCAGCCGGGGACAGCCGGGGATTGACAATGAGCAGTTCTTC
cdr3_aa: CASSRGQPGIDNEQFF

v_call: TRBV4-2
clone_size: NA
j_call: TRBJ2-5
d_call: TRBD1
cdr3_nt: TGTGCCAGCAGCCGAGCGGACAGGGAAGAGACCCAGTACTTC
cdr3_aa: CASSRADREETQYF

v_call: TRBV30
clone_size: NA
j_call: TRBJ2-5
d_call: NA
cdr3_nt: TGTGCCTGGAGTGCCCCCGCACCGAAGGGGAGCACCCAGTACTTC
cdr3_aa: CAWSAPAPKGSTQYF

v_call: TRBV3-1/TRBV3-2
clone_size: NA
j_call: TRBJ2-3
d_call: NA
cdr3_nt: TGTGCCAGCAGCCCGACGCCTCGGGGTCCCGCGTATTTT
cdr3_aa: CASSPTPRGPAYF

v_call: TRBV7-2
clone_size: NA
j_call: TRBJ2-1
d_call: TRBD1
cdr3_nt: TGTGCCAGCACCCCGGACAGGGGGGATGAGCAGTTCTTC
cdr3_aa: CASTPDRGDEQFF

v_call: TRBV5-6
clone_size: NA
j_call: TRBJ1-3
d_call: NA
cdr3_nt: TGTGCCAGCAGGGAGGGCCGCTCTGGAAACACCATATATTTT
cdr3_aa: CASREGRSGNTIYF

v_call: TRBV6-2/TRBV6-3
clone_size: once
j_call: TRBJ2-5
d_call: TRBD1
cdr3_nt: TGTGCCAGCAGTACACAGGGGCTGTTGCAAGAGACCCAGTACTTC
cdr3_aa: CASSTQGLLQETQYF

v_call: TRBV19
clone_size: NA
j_call: TRBJ2-2
d_call: TRBD2
cdr3_nt: TGTGCCAGTACCCCCGGGACTAGCGGGAGGGCCGACACCGGGGAGCTGTTTTTT
cdr3_aa: CASTPGTSGRADTGELFF

v_call: TRBV6-4
clone_size: NA
j_call: TRBJ2-1
d_call: NA
cdr3_nt: TGTGCCAGCAGTGACTCAAGGAGCTCCTACAATGAGCAGTTCTTC
cdr3_aa: CASSDSRSSYNEQFF

v_call: TRBV19
clone_size: NA
j_call: TRBJ1-4
d_call: NA
cdr3_nt: TGTGCCAGTAAAGGCCCCCGTTGGGGGGGTGAAAAACTGTTTTTT
cdr3_aa: CASKGPRWGGEKLFF